A selection of T cell receptor beta chains follows, all from one sample in a study of blood T cells in healthy people across ages. TCRdb redid the calling of the 5' RACE reads with MiXCR, one entry per CDR3 protein. The table shows about 1.7 million distinct CDR3 sequences, with approximately 30% occurring only once. Sequencing was done on a sample of blood. Receptors originate from a woman under 40 in good health. The CDR3 runs from the conserved cysteine through the conserved F or W. A D gene is named only where the DNA matches it firmly. For some rows the clone size is stated as once, few or many, or as a class when expanded; others skip it.

d_call	j_call	v_call	clone_size	cdr3_nt	cdr3_aa
TRBD2	TRBJ2-5	TRBV3-1	few	TGTGCCAGCAGCCACCCGGGACTAGCGGGGGGCTACCAAGAGACCCAGTACTTC	CASSHPGLAGGYQETQYF
.	TRBJ1-2	TRBV25-1	.	TGTGCCAGCAGTGAGACCAGGGCGGGCTATGGCTACACCTTC	CASSETRAGYGYTF
.	TRBJ2-2	TRBV3-1	.	TGTGCCAGCAGCCAAGAATCCGCGGTGGGGGCCGGGGAGCTGTTTTTT	CASSQESAVGAGELFF
TRBD2	TRBJ2-3	TRBV4-1	.	TGCGCCAGCAGCCGTGACGGGGGCGGGGGGTTCGCAGATACGCAGTATTTT	CASSRDGGGGFADTQYF
.	TRBJ1-2	TRBV7-2	few	TGTGCCAGCAGCTTTAACTCTGGGGGGAACTATGGCTACACCTTC	CASSFNSGGNYGYTF
.	TRBJ2-7	TRBV20-1	many	TGCAGTGCTCCTTCGGGATTAGGAAACGAGCAGTACTTC	CSAPSGLGNEQYF
TRBD1	TRBJ1-2	TRBV12-3/TRBV12-4	many	TGTGCCAGCAGTTCTACAGGGGGTGGCTACACCTTC	CASSSTGGGYTF
.	TRBJ1-4	TRBV28	.	TGTGCCAGCAGCATTCTGGAGGAAAAACTGTTTTTT	CASSILEEKLFF
TRBD1	TRBJ1-5	TRBV6-5	few	TGTGCCAGCAGTTACTCCCGAAGGCCCGGGACAGGGGGCCAGCCCCAGCATTTT	CASSYSRRPGTGGQPQHF
.	TRBJ2-1	TRBV14	.	TGTGCCAGCAGCCCGGACTGGAACTACAATGAGCAGTTCTTC	CASSPDWNYNEQFF
.	TRBJ2-2	TRBV20-1	.	TGCAGTGTCGATGACATTCGTTCGAACACCGGGGAGCTGTTTTTT	CSVDDIRSNTGELFF
.	TRBJ2-4	TRBV7-2	.	TGTGCCAGCAGCTTAGGGGGATATTTAGCCAAAAACATTCAGTACTTC	CASSLGGYLAKNIQYF
.	TRBJ2-3	TRBV5-1	many	TGTGCCAGCAGCTTGGGCGCGGGGAGCAGCACAGATACGCAGTATTTT	CASSLGAGSSTDTQYF
.	TRBJ1-4	TRBV2	few	TGTGCCAGCAGGCTGAGACATTTAGCTAATGAAAAACTGTTTTTT	CASRLRHLANEKLFF
.	TRBJ2-3	TRBV9	many	TGTGCCAGCAGCGCCCACGAGGCAGATACGCAGTATTTT	CASSAHEADTQYF
.	TRBJ1-1	TRBV29-1	.	TGCAGCGTTGGGGACCGTTCGAACACTGAAGCTTTCTTT	CSVGDRSNTEAFF
.	TRBJ1-2	TRBV12-3/TRBV12-4	.	TGTGCCAGCAGTTTCAGGAGAGACTATGGCTACACCTTC	CASSFRRDYGYTF
.	TRBJ2-7	TRBV4-2	.	TGTGCCAGCAGCCAAAAAATTCTTTCCGTCCACGCGCAGTACTTC	CASSQKILSVHAQYF
TRBD2	TRBJ2-5	TRBV7-2	.	TGTGCCAGCAGCCGACTAGCGGGGAACTTGGAGACCCAGTACTTC	CASSRLAGNLETQYF
TRBD2	TRBJ2-1	TRBV2	.	TGTGCCAGCAGTGTGCTAGCGGGGAACAATGAGCAGTTCTTC	CASSVLAGNNEQFF
.	TRBJ1-2	TRBV9	few	TGTGCCAGCAGCGCCAAGACGGACATCTATGGCTACACCTTC	CASSAKTDIYGYTF
.	TRBJ2-5	TRBV20-1	.	TGCAGTGTTCGGGAATTGGGGGTGGAAGAGACCCAGTACTTC	CSVRELGVEETQYF
TRBD1	TRBJ2-7	TRBV18	many	TGTGCCAGCTCCCCTGGGACAGCACTTTACGAGCAGTACTTC	CASSPGTALYEQYF
TRBD2	TRBJ2-5	TRBV29-1	many	TGCAGCGTAGCAACCGCGGGGGGGAGCGAGACCCAGTACTTC	CSVATAGGSETQYF
TRBD2	TRBJ2-5	TRBV4-1	.	TGCGCCAGCAGCCAAGATGGTGCTAGCGGGGTAAACGGTGAGCAGTACTTC	CASSQDGASGVNGEQYF
TRBD2	TRBJ2-1	TRBV29-1	.	TGCAGCGTCCGGACTAGCGGGCAGAATGAGCAGTTCTTC	CSVRTSGQNEQFF
.	TRBJ1-1	TRBV5-1	.	TGCGCCAGCAGCTTGGTATCGTCGGGGAACACTGAAGCTTTCTTT	CASSLVSSGNTEAFF
.	TRBJ2-7	TRBV18	.	TGTGCCAGCTCACCAGGGGACCGTTACGAGCAGTACTTC	CASSPGDRYEQYF
.	TRBJ2-1	TRBV6-2/TRBV6-3	few	TGTGCCACCACATTGGTCCGCTCCTACAATGAGCAGTTCTTC	CATTLVRSYNEQFF
.	TRBJ1-2	TRBV20-1	.	TGCAGTGCGGAGACAGGCTTTAACTATGGCTACACCTTC	CSAETGFNYGYTF
.	TRBJ2-6	TRBV2	few	TGTGCCAGCAGTGTAGGATACTCTGGGGCCAACGTCCTGACTTTC	CASSVGYSGANVLTF
.	TRBJ2-5	TRBV7-2	.	TGTGCCAGCAGCGGACACCCTACGCGCCAAGGGACCCAGTACTTC	CASSGHPTRQGTQYF
.	TRBJ1-2	TRBV3-1	many	TGTGCCAGCAGCCAAGGGACCTTACTCTCTGGCTACACCTTC	CASSQGTLLSGYTF
.	TRBJ1-1	TRBV10-3	once	TGTGCCATCAGTGAGTCGGACGGGACGAACACTGAAGCTTTCTTT	CAISESDGTNTEAFF
TRBD1	TRBJ2-7	TRBV10-1	.	TGCGCCAGCAGTCCCTCGGACAGGGGGTCCGGATACGAGCAGTACTTC	CASSPSDRGSGYEQYF
.	TRBJ2-3	TRBV20-1	.	TGCAGTGCTAGATTTGCGGAGAGCACAGATACGCAGTATTTT	CSARFAESTDTQYF
TRBD2	TRBJ2-1	TRBV12-3/TRBV12-4	many	TGTGCCAGCAGTTTCAGTAGCGGGAGGGTTGAGCAGTTCTTC	CASSFSSGRVEQFF
.	TRBJ1-1	TRBV6-2/TRBV6-3	few	TGTGCCAGCAGTTACAAGGGGGTGACTGAAGCTTTCTTT	CASSYKGVTEAFF
TRBD1	TRBJ1-5	TRBV27	.	TGTGCCAGCAGACCCGGGACAGGGAGGAATCAGCCCCAGCATTTT	CASRPGTGRNQPQHF
.	TRBJ2-1	TRBV20-1	.	TGCAGTGCTAGATTTGGGGAAGTCAACTACAATGAGCAGTTCTTC	CSARFGEVNYNEQFF
.	TRBJ2-2	TRBV9	.	TGTGCCAGCAGCGTAGACCCCCGGGTCACCGGGGAGCTGTTTTTT	CASSVDPRVTGELFF
.	TRBJ2-1	TRBV5-1	.	TGCGCCAGCAGCTTATTTACAGGGTTGGGAGACAATGAGCAGTTCTTC	CASSLFTGLGDNEQFF
.	TRBJ2-1	TRBV7-9	.	TGTGCCAGCAGCCGGCGCGGGGGCGGTGAGCAGTTCTTC	CASSRRGGGEQFF
TRBD1	TRBJ2-3	TRBV24-1	few	TGTGCCACCAGTGACCGACAGGGACGGTCGCCAGATACGCAGTATTTT	CATSDRQGRSPDTQYF
.	TRBJ2-3	TRBV28	.	TGTGCCAGCAGTCAGACAGTCACAGATACGCAGTATTTT	CASSQTVTDTQYF
TRBD1	TRBJ2-5	TRBV7-9	many	TGTGCCAGCCTTAGACAGGGAGAGACCCAGTACTTC	CASLRQGETQYF
TRBD1	TRBJ2-2	TRBV6-1	.	TGTGCCAGCAGGCCGGGACAGGGGGCCGGGGAGCTGTTTTTT	CASRPGQGAGELFF
.	TRBJ2-6	TRBV19	few	TGTGCCAGTAGCCGAAACGGACAGACCTCTGGGGCCAACGTCCTGACTTTC	CASSRNGQTSGANVLTF
.	TRBJ2-5	TRBV20-1	few	TGCAGTGTCCCGGACGGTGAAGAGACCCAGTACTTC	CSVPDGEETQYF
.	TRBJ1-6	TRBV10-3	.	TGTGCCATCAGTGACCGGCAGGCACAGTCTAATTCACCCCTCCACTTT	CAISDRQAQSNSPLHF
TRBD1	TRBJ2-1	TRBV4-2	few	TGTGCCAGCAGCTTATCCGGGACAGGGGGCCAAAATGAGCAGTTCTTC	CASSLSGTGGQNEQFF
.	TRBJ1-5	TRBV20-1	.	TGCAGTGCTAGAGAGGACAACAATAGCAATCAGCCCCAGCATTTT	CSAREDNNSNQPQHF
.	TRBJ1-6	TRBV6-5	.	TGTGCCAGCAGTTACTCCAGCGATTATAATTCACCCCTCCACTTT	CASSYSSDYNSPLHF